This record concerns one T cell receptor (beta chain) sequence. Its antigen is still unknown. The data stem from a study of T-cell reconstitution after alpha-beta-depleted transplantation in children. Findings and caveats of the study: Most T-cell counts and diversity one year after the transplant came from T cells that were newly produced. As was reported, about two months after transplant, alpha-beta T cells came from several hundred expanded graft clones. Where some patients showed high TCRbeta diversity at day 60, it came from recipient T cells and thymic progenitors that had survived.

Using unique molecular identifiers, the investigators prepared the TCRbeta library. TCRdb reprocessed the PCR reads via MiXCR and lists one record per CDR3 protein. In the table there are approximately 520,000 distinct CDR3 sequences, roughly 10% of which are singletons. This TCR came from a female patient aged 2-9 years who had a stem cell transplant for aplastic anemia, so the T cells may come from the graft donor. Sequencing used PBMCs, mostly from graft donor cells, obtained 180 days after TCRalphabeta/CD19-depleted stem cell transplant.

DNA for the CDR3: TGTGCCACCAGTTATTTCATGACAGGCCTCACCACAGATACGCAGTATTTT. Protein: CATSYFMTGLTTDTQYF. V gene TRBV15 combines with J gene TRBJ2-3; D is possibly TRBD1 (6 bases). Germline V gives CDR1 LNHNV, CDR2 YYDKDF (reference sequence). This CDR3 spans 17 amino acids. V lost 6 bases and J lost 2, with 21 bases in between.